This T cell receptor beta chain was captured in a study of blood T cell repertoires in COVID-19 (dated by TCRdb to the early 2020s). In the study overall: The collaborator samples originated in the United States, Italy and Spain and spanned the acute and convalescent phases of COVID-19. The material from the prospective study consisted of cDNA or gDNA derived from T cells, B-cell-depleted T cells, or PBMCs. The dataset comprised deeply sampled blood TCRbeta repertoires from subjects exposed to, actively infected with, or recovered from COVID-19. The repertoires were made available in a free public database intended to serve as a resource for research on the immune response to SARS-CoV-2. The samples were drawn from two sources: the first 160 participants of the ongoing ImmuneRACE study, and 950 to 1,500 subjects contributed by 6 global collaborators. Sample metadata almost always included a de-identified subject ID, COVID-19 status, age in years and sex. HLA class I and class II types, where available, came from metadata supplied by the sample provider rather than from assay-based typing.

Enrolling through a virtual design, the prospective study's participants ranged in age from about 18 to 89 years and lived across 24 United States geographic areas. In the prospective study, cohorts were assigned on the basis of participant-reported clinical history obtained from a screening survey and a study questionnaire. ImmuneRACE Cohort 3 recovered participants were defined by two consecutive negative NP/OP PCR tests, healthcare professional clearance, or symptom resolution. In the prospective study, whole blood, serum and a nasopharyngeal or oropharyngeal swab were collected from each participant by mobile phlebotomists. Prospective study participants could optionally give additional blood draws and questionnaires over an approximately two-month period. Before DNA extraction, blood samples from the prospective study were shipped at room temperature or frozen. The immunoSEQ Assay, a bias-controlled multiplex PCR, was used to amplify TCRbeta CDR3 regions from genomic DNA. The original methods were these. Nucleated cell counts per sample were estimated from amplification of reference gene primers within the assay. To quantify the absolute abundance of each unique TCRbeta CDR3 rearrangement, sequence reads were collapsed and filtered. For each sample, productive Simpson clonality was calculated as the square root of Simpson's diversity index over productive rearrangements. In TCRdb, the immuneACCESS table is reduced to in-frame sequences with V and J assigned. These tables do not hold every clone; where another copy was compared, an unresolved V gene accounts for under half, and the others remain unexplained. V and J calls and clone size are those listed in that table; D and trimming were worked out from the DNA. Within this sample are 250,000 to 350,000 clones, with around 86% of them counted one time only. Under 11% of the sample is held by the ten biggest clonotypes.

CDR3 length: 14 amino acids, cysteine to phenylalanine. Just the 42-base CDR3 DNA is kept, in frame starting at base 1. V is cut back by 8 bases and J by 2 bases, with 7 bases in the junction unmatched. CDR1 and CDR2 are read off the germline V gene as KGHDR and SFDVKD. A note on this clone: Its antigen remains undetermined. Base qualities are not provided; no much larger clone lies one nucleotide away.

The research as a whole found: The quantity of clinical and demographic metadata differed by source and by participant and was supplied without curation.

Sequenced sample: PBMCs or T cells enriched from blood (not recorded which). The TCR comes from a woman aged 18-29 years who had recovered from COVID-19. This receptor chain uses TRBV24-1 and TRBJ2-7, with 8 bases matching TRBD1. This receptor carries the CDR3 CATTRRDRTYEQYF. The sequenced DNA: TGTGCCACCACACGCCGGGACAGGACCTACGAGCAGTACTTC.